Listed here are 22 T cell receptor beta chains from one sample, sequenced in a study of cytomegalovirus exposure and HLA in healthy donors. PCR was performed using 60 Vbeta and 13 Jbeta primers. Profiling relied on immunoSEQ multiplex PCR, and the TCRdb table lists in-frame clones only, not all of them. The repertoire includes about 82,000 clones, around 82% of them detected once, and 2.5% to 4% sits in the top ten. The sample comprised PBMCs. The origin of the receptors is a man aged 50 to 60 in good health and CMV-seronegative.

V is TRBV10-2 and J is TRBJ2-2, with 7 nucleotides matching TRBD1. Trimming removed 5 bases from V and 3 bases from J; junction bases left unmatched: 3. The CDR3 is made up of 14 amino acids. Germline V gene data show CDR1 as WSHSY and CDR2 as SAAADI. CDR3 sequence: CASSTGTDTGELFF. The CDR3, as DNA: TGCGCCAGCAGTACCGGGACAGACACCGGGGAGCTGTTTTTT.

Note on this clone: Germline is not matched at one junction end, which may reflect a read error. The CDR3 region has the DNA TGTTCCAGTAGTATAGCAGGCCCGTCTTCCTACGAGCAGTACTTC. It yields the protein CSSSIAGPSSYEQYF. V and J are TRBV19 and TRBJ2-7; no firm D call. Germline V gives CDR1 LNHDA, CDR2 SQIVND (reference sequence). The CDR3 consists of 15 residues.

This clone was counted a single time. This sequence joins TRBV4-1 and TRBJ1-5; the match to TRBD1 covers 7 bases. Unmatched junction bases numbered 7, after V lost 4 bases and J lost 4 bases. Germline loops: CDR1 MGHRA, CDR2 YSYEKL. The CDR3 consists of 15 residues. The CDR3 sequence is CASSRLQGGNQPQHF. The DNA of the CDR3 is TGCGCCAGCAGCCGTCTTCAGGGGGGAAATCAGCCCCAGCATTTT.

The V and J genes are TRBV18 and TRBJ2-7, with D uncertain. Trimming shortened V by 0 bases and J by 7 bases, and 13 bases separated the two germline ends. The germline gives CDR1 KGHSH, CDR2 LQKENI. CDR3 size: 14 residues. Here the CDR3 reads CASSPPGHSNEQYF. The CDR3, as DNA: TGTGCCAGCTCACCACCCGGCCACAGCAATGAGCAGTACTTC. The full variable domain, with the rest looked up from reference TRBV18 and TRBJ2-7, is NAGVMQNPRHLVRRRGQEARLRCSPMKGHSHVYWYRQLPEEGLKFMVYLQKENIIDESGMPKERFSAEFPKEGPSILRIQQVVRGDSAAYFCASSPPGHSNEQYFGPGTRLTVT.

This clone turned up a few times. The rearrangement joins TRBV4-1 to TRBJ2-7; D not certain. The CDR3 spans 17 residues. The V end was cut by 1 base, the J end by 4 bases, with 20 bases between. From germline, CDR1 is MGHRA and CDR2 YSYEKL. CDR3 region: CASSQVVVELRAYEQYF. CDR3 in DNA: TGCGCCAGCAGCCAAGTCGTGGTGGAGCTCCGAGCTTACGAGCAGTACTTC.

Note on this clone: Other DNA sequences in this sample translate to the same CDR3. This chain connects TRBV30 to TRBJ1-2, with D possibly TRBD1 on 6 matching bases. CDR1 and CDR2 (germline): GTSNPN, SVGIG (reference sequence). The CDR3 contains 12 residues. V was trimmed by 5 bases and J by 4 bases, leaving 11 bases between them. This CDR3 reads CAWARTAYGYTF. The DNA for the CDR3 is TGTGCCTGGGCCAGGACAGCCTATGGCTACACCTTC.

The sample holds one count of this clone. The chain carries TRBV7-2 and TRBJ2-7, with TRBD2 as a possible D gene (5 bases). This CDR3 comprises 13 residues. Trimming removed 1 base at V and 4 bases at J, with 8 bases between. Germline loops: CDR1 SGHTA, CDR2 FQGNSA. The CDR3 DNA is TGTGCCAGCAGCTTAGTTTCGGGGTACGAGCAGTACTTC. Protein product: CASSLVSGYEQYF. Combining the CDR3 with reference TRBV7-2 and TRBJ2-7 gives the whole variable domain GAGVSQSPSNKVTEKGKDVELRCDPISGHTALYWYRQSLGQGLEFLIYFQGNSAPDKSGLPSDRFSAERTGGSVSTLTIQRTQQEDSAVYLCASSLVSGYEQYFGPGTRLTVT.

This chain connects TRBV11-2 to TRBJ2-7; D may be TRBD2 (5 bases). CDR1 is SGHAT and CDR2 is FQNNGV in the germline V gene. The CDR3 extends over 12 amino acids. V was clipped by 6 bases and J by 3 bases, with 9 bases between them. CDR3 coding DNA: TGTGCCAGCAGTTACGGGGACTACGAGCAGTACTTC. Translation gives CASSYGDYEQYF.

This sequence joins TRBV27 and TRBJ1-6; 12 positions match TRBD1. The CDR3 contains 17 residues. CDR1 and CDR2 from the germline V gene are MNHEY and SMNVEV (reference sequence). With V trimmed by 5 bases and J by 6 bases, 8 bases remained unmatched. The chain's CDR3 is CASSILGTGGSNSPLHF. The CDR3 nucleotides read TGTGCCAGCAGTATTCTCGGGACAGGGGGCTCTAATTCACCCCTCCACTTT.

DNA of the CDR3: TGTGCCAGCAGTTATGACCCAGGGGAGACCCAGTACTTC. Translating it yields CASSYDPGETQYF. The rearrangement links TRBV6-5 to TRBJ2-5; D is perhaps TRBD1 (5 bases). The V and J ends lost 3 bases and 5 bases respectively, with 10 bases between them. CDR3 length: 13 residues. The germline V gene encodes CDR1 MNHEY and CDR2 SVGAGI.

The chain carries TRBV11-3 and TRBJ1-2; 12 positions match TRBD1. The V gene's germline CDR1 is SGHNT and CDR2 YENEEA. This CDR3 is built from 16 residues. V was clipped by 6 bases and J by 3 bases; unmatched bases: 8. The CDR3 spells CASSLTGQGADYGYTF. CDR3 nucleotide sequence: TGTGCCAGCAGTCTAACGGGACAGGGGGCCGACTATGGCTACACCTTC. Complete variable domain (other parts from reference TRBV11-3 and TRBJ1-2): EAGVVQSPRYKIIEKKQPVAFWCNPISGHNTLYWYLQNLGQGPELLIRYENEEAVDDSQLPKDRFSAERLKGVDSTLKIQPAELGDSAVYLCASSLTGQGADYGYTFGSGTRLTVV.

Points on this clone: At one of its ends the junction is not consistent with the germline gene, which may arise from a read error. This rearrangement joins TRBV5-5 to TRBJ1-1, with D possibly TRBD1 on 6 matching bases. The CDR3 length is 16 residues. Germline CDR1 SGHKS, CDR2 YYEKEE (reference sequence). Here the CDR3 reads CASSSDLGGRDTETFF. The CDR3 region has the DNA TGTGCCAGCAGCTCGGACCTTGGGGGCCGGGACACTGAAACTTTCTTT.

The chain links TRBV5-1 to TRBJ2-7, with TRBD1 identical over 10 bases. This CDR3 contains 18 residues. Germline CDR1 reads SGHRS; CDR2 reads YFSETQ. After removal of 0 bases from V and 1 base from J, the junction contained 10 bases not matched to a gene. Here the CDR3 reads CASSLGGDRGRISYEQYF. DNA for the CDR3: TGCGCCAGCAGCTTGGGGGGCGACAGGGGGCGTATATCCTACGAGCAGTACTTC.

Only one count was recorded for this clone. The J gene is TRBJ2-7, the V gene TRBV5-1; 8 positions match TRBD1. Germline trimming cut 9 bases from V and 2 bases from J; bases unmatched to any gene: 7. This CDR3 comprises 13 residues. Germline-derived CDR1 and CDR2 are SGHRS and YFSETQ. CDR3 bases: TGCGCCACCTCGACAGGGGAGACCTACGAGCAGTACTTC. Translation: CATSTGETYEQYF.

The chain couples TRBV6-1 to TRBJ2-7; D possibly corresponds to TRBD1 (6 bases). V was shortened by 4 bases and J by 2 bases, with 18 bases between the two germline ends. The germline CDR1 and CDR2 sequences are MNHNS and SASEGT. The CDR3 length is 16 residues. The CDR3 is CASSGGEQGRAYEQYF. The CDR3 DNA is TGTGCCAGCAGTGGTGGGGAACAGGGAAGAGCCTACGAGCAGTACTTC.

The chain carries TRBV19 and TRBJ1-6; no clear D. V lost 3 bases, J lost 10 bases, and 10 bases lay in between. The germline gives CDR1 LNHDA, CDR2 SQIVND (reference sequence). This CDR3 is built from 13 residues. The CDR3 nucleotides are TGTGCCAGTAGTATGAACACCGCCTCACCCCTCCACTTT. It translates to CASSMNTASPLHF.

The CDR3 coding sequence is TGTGCCAGCAGGCGCAGGGTCTCTGGGGCCAACGTCCTGACTTTC. Translation gives CASRRRVSGANVLTF. This chain joins TRBV2 and TRBJ2-6, with D possibly being TRBD1 (5 bases). Germline values: CDR1 SNHLY, CDR2 FYNNEI. V gave up 6 bases and J gave up 0 bases, with 9 bases separating them. CDR3 size: 15 residues.

The V call is TRBV9, the J call TRBJ1-6; D might be TRBD1 (6 bases). With 6 bases removed from V and 0 bases from J, the gap between germline ends came to 13 bases. The CDR3 has 16 amino acids. The V gene's germline CDR1 is SGDLS and CDR2 YYNGEE. For the CDR3, the DNA is TGTGCCAGCACGGACAGTCCGAGCTCCTATAATTCACCCCTCCACTTT. Its translation: CASTDSPSSYNSPLHF.

This clone was counted between two and nine times. This chain joins TRBV5-6 and TRBJ2-7; unclear D gene. Germline lookup yields CDR1 SGHDT and CDR2 YYEEEE. This CDR3 is built from 12 residues. With 2 bases removed from V and 7 bases from J, the gap between germline ends came to 10 bases. CDR3 nucleotide sequence: TGTGCCAGCAGCTTAGTCACTGAGGAGCAGTACTTC. It codes for CASSLVTEEQYF.

The chain recombines TRBV5-4 with TRBJ2-2; 8 bases map to TRBD2. The V gene's germline CDR1 is SGHNT and CDR2 YYREEE (reference sequence). The CDR3 loop spans 15 amino acids. With V trimmed by 2 bases and J by 7 bases, 7 bases remained unmatched. CDR3 bases: TGTGCCAGCAGCTTTGGCGGGGGGCCGGACGGGGAGCTGTTTTTT. Its translation: CASSFGGGPDGELFF.

This sequence joins TRBV13 and TRBJ2-1, with D perhaps TRBD2 (5 bases). The germline gives CDR1 PRHDT, CDR2 FYEKMQ (reference sequence). Trimming took 4 bases from V and 0 from J, leaving 13 bases between them. The CDR3 extends over 16 amino acids. The CDR3 DNA sequence: TGTGCCAGCAGCTCCGCTGAGCGGAGCTCCTACAATGAGCAGTTCTTC. Its protein product is CASSSAERSSYNEQFF.

The V call is TRBV9, the J call TRBJ1-1; TRBD1 aligns across 7 bases. Trimming at V came to 4 bases and at J to 0 bases, leaving 12 bases not matched to a gene. This CDR3 contains 17 residues. Per germline, CDR1 SGDLS and CDR2 YYNGEE. CDR3 sequence: CASSPEAGGRVNTEAFF. In DNA form, the CDR3 reads TGTGCCAGCAGCCCCGAAGCAGGGGGGCGAGTGAACACTGAAGCTTTCTTT.